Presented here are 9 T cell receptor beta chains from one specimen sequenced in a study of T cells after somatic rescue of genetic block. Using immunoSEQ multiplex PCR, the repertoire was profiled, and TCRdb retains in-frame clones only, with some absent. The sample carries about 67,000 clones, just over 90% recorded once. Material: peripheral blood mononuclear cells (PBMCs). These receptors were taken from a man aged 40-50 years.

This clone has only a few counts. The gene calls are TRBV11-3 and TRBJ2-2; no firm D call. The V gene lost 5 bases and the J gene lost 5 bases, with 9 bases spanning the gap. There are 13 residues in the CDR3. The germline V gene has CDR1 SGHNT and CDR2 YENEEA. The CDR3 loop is CASSGRRTGELFF. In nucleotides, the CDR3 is TGTGCCAGCAGCGGACGAAGGACCGGGGAGCTGTTTTTT.

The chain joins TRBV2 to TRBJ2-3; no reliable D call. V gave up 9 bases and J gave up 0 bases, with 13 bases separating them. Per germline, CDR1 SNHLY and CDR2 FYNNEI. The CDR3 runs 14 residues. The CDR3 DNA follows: TGTGCCAGTCGGTGGGGTACTAGCACAGATACGCAGTATTTT. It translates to CASRWGTSTDTQYF.

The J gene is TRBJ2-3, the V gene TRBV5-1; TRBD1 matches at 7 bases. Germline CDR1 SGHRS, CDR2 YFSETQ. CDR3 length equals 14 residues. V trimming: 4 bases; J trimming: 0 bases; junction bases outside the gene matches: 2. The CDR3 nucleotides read TGCGCCAGCAGCGGACAGGCTAGCACAGATACGCAGTATTTT. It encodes CASSGQASTDTQYF.

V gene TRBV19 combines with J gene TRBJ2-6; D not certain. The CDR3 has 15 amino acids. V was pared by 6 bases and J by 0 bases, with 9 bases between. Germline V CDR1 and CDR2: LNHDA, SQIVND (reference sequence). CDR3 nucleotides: TGTGCCAGTAGCCCCAGGTCCTCTGGGGCCAACGTCCTGACTTTC. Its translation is CASSPRSSGANVLTF.

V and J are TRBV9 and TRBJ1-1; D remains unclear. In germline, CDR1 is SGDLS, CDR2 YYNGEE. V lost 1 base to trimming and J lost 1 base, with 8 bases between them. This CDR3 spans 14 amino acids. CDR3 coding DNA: TGTGCCAGCAGCGTACGTCGGCCGAACACTGAAGCTTTCTTT. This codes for CASSVRRPNTEAFF.

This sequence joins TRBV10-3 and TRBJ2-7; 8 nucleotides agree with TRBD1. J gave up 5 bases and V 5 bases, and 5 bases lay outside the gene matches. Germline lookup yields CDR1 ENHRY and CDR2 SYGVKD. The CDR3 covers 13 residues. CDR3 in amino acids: CAISNGQGHEQYF. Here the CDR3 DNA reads TGTGCCATCAGTAACGGACAGGGCCACGAGCAGTACTTC.

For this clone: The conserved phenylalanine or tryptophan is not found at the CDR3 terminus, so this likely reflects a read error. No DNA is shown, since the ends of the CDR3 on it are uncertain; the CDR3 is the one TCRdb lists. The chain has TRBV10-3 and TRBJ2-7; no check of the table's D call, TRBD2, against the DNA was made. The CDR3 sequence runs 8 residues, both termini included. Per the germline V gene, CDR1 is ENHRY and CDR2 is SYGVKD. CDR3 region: CAPIRAGY.

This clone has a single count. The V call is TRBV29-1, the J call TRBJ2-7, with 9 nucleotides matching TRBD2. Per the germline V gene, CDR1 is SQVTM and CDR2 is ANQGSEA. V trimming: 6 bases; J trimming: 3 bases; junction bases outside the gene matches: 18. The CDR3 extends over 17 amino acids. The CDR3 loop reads CSVSSQGGLATHYEQYF. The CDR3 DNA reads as TGCAGCGTCTCGTCCCAGGGAGGACTAGCGACGCACTACGAGCAGTACTTC.

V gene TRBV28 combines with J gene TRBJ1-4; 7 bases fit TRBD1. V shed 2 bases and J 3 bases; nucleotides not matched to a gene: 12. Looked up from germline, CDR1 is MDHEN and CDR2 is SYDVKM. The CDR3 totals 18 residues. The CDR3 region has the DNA TGTGCCAGCAGTTTAAGGCGGCAGGGGGAGGGGGCTAATGAAAAACTGTTTTTT. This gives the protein CASSLRRQGEGANEKLFF.